This T cell receptor (beta chain) is from a study of cytomegalovirus exposure and HLA in healthy donors. Study observations and caveats: Later genetic work tied a missense DCLRE1C variant to beta-chain V and J trimming.

The CDR3 sequence is 18 residues long. Trimming pared 3 bases from V and 3 bases from J, leaving 24 bases between. Germline assignment: CDR1 LNHDA and CDR2 SQIVND (reference sequence). A multiplex PCR was run with 60 Vbeta primers and 13 Jbeta primers. The table came from immunoSEQ multiplex PCR; TCRdb's copy has only in-frame clones and leaves some out. The repertoire holds 200,000 to 250,000 clones, with 82% as singletons. Note on this clone: Its antigen is unidentified.

The specimen was PBMCs. The chain links TRBV19 to TRBJ2-7, with D perhaps TRBD1 (7 bases). This clonotype originated in a middle-aged woman in good health and CMV-seropositive. The CDR3 region has the DNA TGTGCCAGTAGTATCCGAGGACAGGTTGCGGGAAAAAACTACGAGCAGTACTTC. Translation gives CASSIRGQVAGKNYEQYF.